These T cell receptor beta chains were read from a single sample in a study of control samples from healthy donors and cancer patients. Here immunoSEQ multiplex PCR was the method, and the copy in TCRdb shows in-frame clones only, minus some. The repertoire holds 40,000 or so clones, approximately 90% seen once, with 22% in the top ten. The sequenced material came from PBMCs. These receptor sequences come from a woman between 40 and 50 years old with head and neck cancer. CDR3s include the opening cysteine and the closing phenylalanine or tryptophan. D genes are given only for firm matches. Where a row states a size, it is once, few, many or the class of an expanded clone; other rows omit it.

V	D	J	size	DNA	CDR3
TRBV10-2	NA	TRBJ2-7	NA	TGCGCCAGCAGTGAAGTGAGGGGCCGCTCCTACGAGCAGTACTTC	CASSEVRGRSYEQYF
TRBV28	NA	TRBJ2-1	NA	TGTGCCATCACGGACTACAATGAGCAGTTCTTC	CAITDYNEQFF
TRBV15	TRBD2	TRBJ2-2	once	TGTGCCACCAGCAGAGAATCAGCTAGCGGGGGGATCGGGGAGCTGTTTTTT	CATSRESASGGIGELFF
TRBV5-8	NA	TRBJ2-7	NA	TGTGCCAGCAGCCAGGACAGCGTAGCCTACGAGCAGTACTTC	CASSQDSVAYEQYF
TRBV5-1	TRBD2	TRBJ2-7	NA	TGCGCCAGCAGCTTGGCGCTTAGCGGGAGAGGCTACGAGCAGTACTTC	CASSLALSGRGYEQYF
TRBV10-3	TRBD1	TRBJ2-7	NA	TGTGCCATCAGTCTGGGACAGGGCCCCTACGAGCAGTACTTC	CAISLGQGPYEQYF
TRBV6-6	NA	TRBJ2-5	NA	TGTGCCAGCAGTGGTCCGGGGAGGACCCAGTACTTC	CASSGPGRTQYF
TRBV16	NA	TRBJ1-6	NA	TGTGCCAGCAGCCAATTTACAGAAAATTCACCCCTCCACTTT	CASSQFTENSPLHF
TRBV7-2	TRBD2	TRBJ2-3	NA	TGTGCCACTCCCAGAAGGACTAGCGTTGCAGATACGCAGTATTTT	CATPRRTSVADTQYF
TRBV7-9	TRBD1	TRBJ1-2	NA	TGTGCCAGCAGGCGTCCGGGACAGGGCTATGGCTACACCTTC	CASRRPGQGYGYTF
TRBV19	NA	TRBJ1-6	NA	TGTGCCAGTAGTATATCGGGGGGCTCGGGGAATTCACCCCTCCACTTT	CASSISGGSGNSPLHF
TRBV29-1	TRBD1	TRBJ1-3	NA	TGCAGCGCCCGGGACAGCGGAAACACCATATATTTT	CSARDSGNTIYF
TRBV6-5	NA	TRBJ1-2	once	TGTGCCAGCAGTCCCGGGGGCATTGGATACACCTTC	CASSPGGIGYTF
TRBV11-2	NA	TRBJ2-5	NA	TGTGCCAGCAGCTTAGCCGCAGGGCAAGAGACCCAGTACTTC	CASSLAAGQETQYF
TRBV5-4	TRBD2	TRBJ2-5	NA	TGTGCCAGCAGCCGGGGACTAGCGGGAGCGACCCAGTACTTC	CASSRGLAGATQYF
TRBV30	NA	TRBJ1-2	NA	TGTGCCTGGAGTCTCCCACGGGGCTACACCTTC	CAWSLPRGYTF
TRBV4-1	TRBD1	TRBJ1-1	once	TGCGCCAGCAGCCAAAGCGGGACAGGGGTTCTCTGGGGTGAAGCTTTCTTT	CASSQSGTGVLWGEAFF
TRBV7-6	NA	TRBJ2-7	NA	TGTGCCAGCAGTCACTCCTACGAGCAGTACTTC	CASSHSYEQYF
TRBV30	NA	TRBJ1-2	NA	TGTGCCTGTGGGTTAAACTATGGCTACACCTTC	CACGLNYGYTF
TRBV6-5	NA	TRBJ1-3	once	TGTGCCAGCAGTCAACAGGGAGCCGGAAACACCATATATTTT	CASSQQGAGNTIYF
TRBV7-2	TRBD2	TRBJ2-2	NA	TGTGCCAGCAGCTCCCGGGCGACTAGCGGGGCGAACACCGGGGAGCTGTTTTTT	CASSSRATSGANTGELFF
TRBV29-1	NA	TRBJ2-1	NA	TGCAGCGTTGACCCGGGACTGTACAATGAGCAGTTCTTC	CSVDPGLYNEQFF
TRBV2	NA	TRBJ2-2	NA	TGTGCCAGCAGTGAACCCAACGGACGGCAAACCGGGGAGCTGTTTTTT	CASSEPNGRQTGELFF
TRBV5-5	NA	TRBJ2-1	NA	TGTGCCAGCAGCTATCGAATTGGGAGCTCCTACAATGAGCAGTTCTTC	CASSYRIGSSYNEQFF
TRBV11-1	NA	TRBJ1-1	NA	TGTGCCGACCAGGGCCGAACTGAAGCTTTCTTT	CADQGRTEAFF
TRBV23-1	NA	TRBJ2-5	NA	TGCGCCAGCAGTGATATCGAAGAGACCCAGTACTTC	CASSDIEETQYF
TRBV12-5	NA	TRBJ1-1	once	TGTGCTAGTGGTTTGGAGGGATGGGGTGAAGCTTTCTTT	CASGLEGWGEAFF
TRBV28	NA	TRBJ2-4	few	TGTGCCAGCAGTTTACAGGGAGCCAAAAACATTCAGTACTTC	CASSLQGAKNIQYF
TRBV5-1	NA	TRBJ1-2	NA	TGCGCCAGCAGCTTGGTACGGCCTTCACTAACTATGGGCTACACCTTC	CASSLVRPSLTMGYTF
TRBV18	NA	TRBJ2-1	NA	TGTGCCAGCTCATCCTCTGAAGACAATGAGCAGTTCTTC	CASSSSEDNEQFF
TRBV7-9	NA	TRBJ1-2	NA	TGTGCCAGCAGCGCGGAAACCTCTGGCTACACCTTC	CASSAETSGYTF
TRBV27	NA	TRBJ2-7	once	TGTGCCAGCAGTTTTATAAGGGGCACCGAGCAGTACTTC	CASSFIRGTEQYF
TRBV18	NA	TRBJ2-6	NA	TGTGCCAGCTCACCAGTCGGGTCAGGGGCTGGGGCCAACGTCCTGACTTTC	CASSPVGSGAGANVLTF
TRBV2	TRBD2	TRBJ2-4	NA	TGTGCCAGCAGGGGCACAAGGGGTTTGCGGGAACTAGCGGTTTGGAACATTCAGTACTTC	CASRGTRGLRELAVWNIQYF
TRBV9	NA	TRBJ2-1	NA	TGTGCCAGCAGCCCGTTCAGAGTTTACAATGAGCAGTTCTTC	CASSPFRVYNEQFF
TRBV7-9	NA	TRBJ2-7	NA	TGTGCCAGTTCCGATGGCGGCGGCTCCTACGAGCAGTACTTC	CASSDGGGSYEQYF
TRBV6-5	TRBD1	TRBJ2-4	NA	TGTGCCAGCAGCGCCGGGACAGTCAAAAACATTCAGTACTTC	CASSAGTVKNIQYF
TRBV5-1	NA	TRBJ1-3	NA	TGCGCCAGCAGCTTAGACAGCGGAAACACCATATATTTT	CASSLDSGNTIYF
TRBV28	TRBD1	TRBJ2-7	NA	TGTGCCAGCAGTTTGCCGCCGGGGTGGGACAGTCCCTACGAGCAGTACTTC	CASSLPPGWDSPYEQYF
TRBV5-1	TRBD1	TRBJ2-7	NA	TGCGCCAGCAGAACCGACAGGGACTCCTACGAGCAGTACTTC	CASRTDRDSYEQYF
TRBV18	TRBD2	TRBJ2-7	once	TGTGCCAGCTCACCATGGGCTAGCGGGAGGCGTTCCTCCTACGAGCAGTACTTC	CASSPWASGRRSSYEQYF
TRBV28	NA	TRBJ2-7	once	TGTGCCACCCAGACTCGTAGCTCGTCCTACGAGCAGTACTTC	CATQTRSSSYEQYF
TRBV7-6	NA	TRBJ2-1	NA	TGTGCCAGCAGTTTCCGATACTCCTCCTACAATGAGCAGTTCTTC	CASSFRYSSYNEQFF